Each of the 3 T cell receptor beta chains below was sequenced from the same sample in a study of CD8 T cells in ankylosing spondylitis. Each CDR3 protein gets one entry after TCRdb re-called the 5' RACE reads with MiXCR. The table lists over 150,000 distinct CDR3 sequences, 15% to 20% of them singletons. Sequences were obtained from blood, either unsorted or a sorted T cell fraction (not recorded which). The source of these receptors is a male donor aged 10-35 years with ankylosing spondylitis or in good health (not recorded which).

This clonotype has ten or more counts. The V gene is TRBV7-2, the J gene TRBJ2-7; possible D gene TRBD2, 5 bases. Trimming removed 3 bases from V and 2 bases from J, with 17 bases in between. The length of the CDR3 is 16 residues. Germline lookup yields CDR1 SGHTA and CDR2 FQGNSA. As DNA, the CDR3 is TGTGCCAGCAGCTTGGGCTTTGGGCGGAGGACCTACGAGCAGTACTTC. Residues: CASSLGFGRRTYEQYF.

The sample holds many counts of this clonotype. The CDR3 DNA sequence: TGTGCCACCAGTGATCCCCGAAGTCCGGGGGCCAACGTCCTGACTTTC. Amino acids: CATSDPRSPGANVLTF. The chain combines TRBV24-1 with TRBJ2-6; D remains unclear. This CDR3 is built from 16 residues. The V gene's germline CDR1 is KGHDR and CDR2 SFDVKD. Trimming removed 3 bases from V and 4 bases from J, with 12 bases in between.

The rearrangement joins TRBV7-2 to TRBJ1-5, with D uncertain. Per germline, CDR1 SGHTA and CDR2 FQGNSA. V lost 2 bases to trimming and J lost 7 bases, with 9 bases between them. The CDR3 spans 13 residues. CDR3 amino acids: CASSLSREQPQHF. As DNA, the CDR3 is TGTGCCAGCAGCTTATCAAGGGAACAGCCCCAGCATTTT.